The 3 T cell receptor beta chains listed next were all sequenced from one sample in a study of T-cell reconstitution after alpha-beta-depleted transplantation in children. The library targeted TCRbeta and was prepared with unique molecular identifiers. TCRdb independently ran MiXCR on the PCR reads; one entry per CDR3 protein. The sample consists of approximately 420,000 distinct CDR3 sequences, around 9.9% of them appearing once. Material: PBMCs from the stem cell graft donor, obtained from the stem cell graft. All receptors come from a human donor who donated a stem cell graft to a child with acute myeloid leukemia.

This clonotype was recorded many times. The genes are TRBV20-1 and TRBJ2-3; D gene uncertain. CDR3 length: 12 residues. Per germline, CDR1 DFQATT and CDR2 SNEGSKA (reference sequence). Between the trimmed V and J ends, which lost 4 bases and 2 bases, there was a span of 7 bases. The CDR3 protein is CSAIDATDTQYF. In nucleotides, the CDR3 is TGCAGTGCTATCGACGCCACAGATACGCAGTATTTT.

This clonotype has only a few counts. This sequence joins TRBV5-1 and TRBJ2-4; D gene uncertain. Germline V lookup: CDR1 SGHRS, CDR2 YFSETQ. The CDR3 spans 14 residues. Trimming removed 2 bases at V and 5 bases at J, with 11 bases between. CDR3 in amino acids: CASSFHDRENIQYF. The CDR3 nucleotides read TGCGCCAGCAGCTTTCACGATAGGGAAAACATTCAGTACTTC.

The CDR3 DNA reads TGTGCCAGCAGCCAAGGTCGGGTCGGGACTAGCGGGGGTAATGAGCAGTTCTTC. Amino acids: CASSQGRVGTSGGNEQFF. V usage is TRBV4-2 and J usage is TRBJ2-1; 14 positions match TRBD2. The CDR3 sequence is 18 residues long. Looked up from germline, CDR1 is LGHNA and CDR2 is YNFKEQ. The junction had 9 bases not matched to a gene; V was cut back by 1 base and J by 7 bases.